This TCR beta chain was captured in a study of blood T cell repertoires in COVID-19. The authors' processing: Reference gene primers were amplified, and this amplification served to estimate nucleated cell counts. Measured with immunoSEQ multiplex PCR; TCRdb has only the in-frame clones, and not every one. The V and J calls and clone size are taken from that table; D and trimming were inferred from the DNA. The sample includes around 270,000 clones, approximately 90% of them seen just once. The CDR3 loop spans 14 amino acids. Germline lookup yields CDR1 MNHEY and CDR2 SVGAGI. V was cut by 0 bases and J by 8 bases, with 13 bases left in between.

The gene calls are TRBV6-5 and TRBJ1-2; possible D gene TRBD1, 6 bases. The sequence came from a middle-aged man with acute or convalescent COVID-19. Sample: peripheral blood. CDR3 residues: CASSYSTGWTGYTF. The DNA for the CDR3 is TGTGCCAGCAGTTACTCGACAGGCTGGACCGGCTACACCTTC.